These 10 T cell receptor beta chains were sequenced from one sample in a study of shared clonotypes between healthy human individuals. Produced via immunoSEQ multiplex PCR; TCRdb's table is partial and in-frame only. The sample has 1.5 million to 2.5 million clones, less than 95% seen once; the top ten hold roughly 1.2%. CD8 cells classed as naive were CD45RO-negative and positively selected for CCR7, excluding terminally differentiated effector memory CD45RA+ cells. Sequencing used naive CD8+ T cells sorted from blood. The receptors were gathered from a man between 18 and 29 years old in good health.

The sample holds one count of this clone. The chain is built from TRBV28 and TRBJ2-7, with TRBD1 matching 7 bases. Trimming took 5 bases from V and 3 from J; bases not matched to a gene: 7. CDR1 is MDHEN, CDR2 SYDVKM, per germline. The CDR3 consists of 14 residues. In DNA form, the CDR3 reads TGTGCCAGCAGTCCCCAGGGGGTAGACTACGAGCAGTACTTC. Protein sequence: CASSPQGVDYEQYF.

The chain carries TRBV28 and TRBJ2-7; maybe TRBD2 (5 bases). CDR3 length: 13 residues. Per germline, CDR1 MDHEN and CDR2 SYDVKM. Deletions cut 7 bases from V and 4 bases from J, with 14 bases between. CDR3 sequence reads: CASINEGFYEQYF. The DNA of the CDR3 is TGTGCCAGCATCAATGAGGGATTTTACGAGCAGTACTTC.

Concerning this clone itself: This same CDR3 is encoded by further DNA sequences in the sample. V usage is TRBV2 and J usage is TRBJ2-7; 8 nucleotides match TRBD2. This CDR3 is 13 amino acids long. CDR1 and CDR2 (germline): SNHLY, FYNNEI. V lost 6 bases and J lost 3; bases outside the gene matches: 4. CDR3 sequence reads: CASSPGTSYEQYF. The DNA for the CDR3 is TGTGCCAGCAGCCCCGGGACTAGCTACGAGCAGTACTTC.

The chain carries TRBV10-2 and TRBJ2-1; maybe TRBD2 (5 bases). From germline, CDR1 is WSHSY and CDR2 SAAADI. The CDR3 has 14 residues. The ends were cut back, 7 bases at V and 4 bases at J, with 14 bases in the middle. In nucleotides, the CDR3 is TGCGCCAGCATTTTAGACGGAGGATACAATGAGCAGTTCTTC. This translates into CASILDGGYNEQFF.

The V gene is TRBV6-1, the J gene TRBJ2-1, with 7 bases aligning to TRBD1. V lost 4 bases and J lost 0; bases outside the gene matches: 6. The germline gives CDR1 MNHNS, CDR2 SASEGT. The CDR3 spans 16 residues. This CDR3 reads CASSVRGLTSYNEQFF. CDR3 sequence (DNA): TGTGCCAGCAGTGTCAGGGGGTTAACCTCCTACAATGAGCAGTTCTTC.

This chain connects TRBV13 to TRBJ2-3; 15 bases are shared with TRBD2. Germline loops: CDR1 PRHDT, CDR2 FYEKMQ (reference sequence). There are 18 residues in the CDR3. V was clipped by 2 bases and J by 3 bases; unmatched bases: 6. This CDR3 reads CASSLFGLAGGPTDTQYF. The CDR3 nucleotides are TGTGCCAGCAGCTTATTTGGACTAGCGGGAGGGCCGACAGATACGCAGTATTTT.

A word on this clone: This CDR3 is also generated by other DNA sequences in the sample. This chain links TRBV25-1 with TRBJ2-5; no reliable D call. This CDR3 has 12 residues. Germline CDR1 is MGHDK and CDR2 is SYGVNS. Trimming left V 1 base short and J 3 bases short, with 3 bases between. The CDR3 DNA is TGTGCCAGCAGTGAATGGGAAGAGACCCAGTACTTC. Amino acid sequence: CASSEWEETQYF.

The chain links TRBV9 to TRBJ2-5; TRBD2 matches at 7 bases. The CDR3 spans 15 residues. Trimming cost V 4 bases and J 1 base; bases outside gene matches: 7. The germline gives CDR1 SGDLS, CDR2 YYNGEE. CDR3 residues: CASSPGWEGQETQYF. The CDR3, as DNA: TGTGCCAGCAGCCCCGGGTGGGAGGGCCAAGAGACCCAGTACTTC.

V gene TRBV23-1 combines with J gene TRBJ2-1, with 7 bases fitting TRBD1. TRBV23-1 is known as an ORF, though its function is uncertain. Unmatched junction bases numbered 10, after V lost 6 bases and J lost 5 bases. CDR3 length: 15 amino acids. The CDR3 is CASSSAGTVNNEQFF. The CDR3 DNA sequence: TGCGCCAGCAGCTCGGCCGGGACAGTCAACAATGAGCAGTTCTTC.

Only one count was recorded for this clone. The genes are TRBV6-6 and TRBJ1-2; D ambiguous. This CDR3 spans 14 amino acids. Trimming left V 7 bases short and J 2 bases short, with 14 bases between. CDR1 is MNHNY and CDR2 is SVGAGI in the germline V gene (reference sequence). This CDR3 is CASTQMGINYGYTF. The CDR3 bases are TGTGCCAGCACCCAAATGGGAATAAACTATGGCTACACCTTC.